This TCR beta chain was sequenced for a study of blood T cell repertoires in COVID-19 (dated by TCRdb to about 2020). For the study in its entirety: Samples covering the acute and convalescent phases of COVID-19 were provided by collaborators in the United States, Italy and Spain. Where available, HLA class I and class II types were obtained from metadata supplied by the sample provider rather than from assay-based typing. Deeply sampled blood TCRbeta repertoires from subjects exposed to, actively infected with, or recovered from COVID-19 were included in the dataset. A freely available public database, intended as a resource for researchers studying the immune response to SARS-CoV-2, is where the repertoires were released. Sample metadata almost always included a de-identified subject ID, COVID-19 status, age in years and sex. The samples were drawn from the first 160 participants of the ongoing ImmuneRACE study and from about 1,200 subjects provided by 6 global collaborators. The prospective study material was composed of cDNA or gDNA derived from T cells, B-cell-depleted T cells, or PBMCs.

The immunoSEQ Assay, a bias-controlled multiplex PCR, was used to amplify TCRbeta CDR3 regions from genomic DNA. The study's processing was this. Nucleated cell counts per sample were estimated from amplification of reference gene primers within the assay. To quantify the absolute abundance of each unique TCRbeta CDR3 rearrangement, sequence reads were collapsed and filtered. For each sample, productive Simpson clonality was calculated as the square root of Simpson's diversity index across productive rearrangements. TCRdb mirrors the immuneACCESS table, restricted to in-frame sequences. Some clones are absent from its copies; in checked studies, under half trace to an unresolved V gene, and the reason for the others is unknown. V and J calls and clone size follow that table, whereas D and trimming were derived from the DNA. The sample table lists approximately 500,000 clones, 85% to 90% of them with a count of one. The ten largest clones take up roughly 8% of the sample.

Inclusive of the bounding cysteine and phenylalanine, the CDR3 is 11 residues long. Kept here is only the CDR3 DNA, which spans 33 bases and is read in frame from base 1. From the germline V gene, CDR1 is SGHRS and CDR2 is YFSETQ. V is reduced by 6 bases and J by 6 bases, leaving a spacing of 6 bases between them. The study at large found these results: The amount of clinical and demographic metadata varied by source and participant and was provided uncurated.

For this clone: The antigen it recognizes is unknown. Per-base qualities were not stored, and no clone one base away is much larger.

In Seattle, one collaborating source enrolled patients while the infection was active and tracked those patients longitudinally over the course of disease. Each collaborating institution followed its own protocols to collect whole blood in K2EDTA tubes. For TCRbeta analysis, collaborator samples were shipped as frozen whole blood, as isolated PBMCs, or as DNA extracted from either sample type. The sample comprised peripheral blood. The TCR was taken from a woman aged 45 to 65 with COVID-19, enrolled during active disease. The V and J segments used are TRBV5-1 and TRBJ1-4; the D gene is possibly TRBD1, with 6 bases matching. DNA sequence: TGCGCCAGCAAGGGGGATGAAAAACTGTTTTTT. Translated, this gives CASKGDEKLFF. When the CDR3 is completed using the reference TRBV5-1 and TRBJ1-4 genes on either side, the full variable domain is KAGVTQTPRYLIKTRGQQVTLSCSPISGHRSVSWYQQTPGQGLQFLFEYFSETQRNKGNFPGRFSGRQFSNSRSEMNVSTLELGDSALYLCASKGDEKLFFGSGTQLSVL.